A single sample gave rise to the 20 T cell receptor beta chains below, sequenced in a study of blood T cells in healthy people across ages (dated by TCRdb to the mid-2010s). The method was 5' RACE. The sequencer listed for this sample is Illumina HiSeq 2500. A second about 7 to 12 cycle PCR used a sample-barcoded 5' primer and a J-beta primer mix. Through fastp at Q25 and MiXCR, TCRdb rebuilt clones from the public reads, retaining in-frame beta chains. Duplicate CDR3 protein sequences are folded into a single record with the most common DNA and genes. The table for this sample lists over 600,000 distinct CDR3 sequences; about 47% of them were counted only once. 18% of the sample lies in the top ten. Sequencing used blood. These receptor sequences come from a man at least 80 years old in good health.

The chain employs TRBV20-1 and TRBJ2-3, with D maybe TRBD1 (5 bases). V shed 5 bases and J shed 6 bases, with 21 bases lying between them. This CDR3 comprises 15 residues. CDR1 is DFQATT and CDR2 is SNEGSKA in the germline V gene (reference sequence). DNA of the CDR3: TGCAGTGCTCAAGGGGTACGATCCACAGGCGATACGCAGTATTTT. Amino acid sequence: CSAQGVRSTGDTQYF.

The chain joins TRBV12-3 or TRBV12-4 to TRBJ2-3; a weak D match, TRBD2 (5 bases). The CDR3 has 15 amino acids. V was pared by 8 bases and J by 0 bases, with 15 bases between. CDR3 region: CASGRQLGSTDTQYF. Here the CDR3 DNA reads TGTGCCAGCGGTAGACAACTAGGGAGCACAGATACGCAGTATTTT.

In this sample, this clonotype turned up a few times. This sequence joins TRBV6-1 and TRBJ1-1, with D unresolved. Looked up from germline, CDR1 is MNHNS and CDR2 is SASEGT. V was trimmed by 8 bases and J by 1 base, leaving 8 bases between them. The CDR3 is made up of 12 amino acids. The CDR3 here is CASEAGNTEAFF. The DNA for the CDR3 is TGTGCCAGCGAAGCCGGGAACACTGAAGCTTTCTTT.

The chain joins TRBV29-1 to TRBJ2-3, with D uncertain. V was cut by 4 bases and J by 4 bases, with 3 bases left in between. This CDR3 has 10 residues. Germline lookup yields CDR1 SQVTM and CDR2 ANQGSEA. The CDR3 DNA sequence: TGCAGCGTTGTATCAGATACGCAGTATTTT. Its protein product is CSVVSDTQYF.

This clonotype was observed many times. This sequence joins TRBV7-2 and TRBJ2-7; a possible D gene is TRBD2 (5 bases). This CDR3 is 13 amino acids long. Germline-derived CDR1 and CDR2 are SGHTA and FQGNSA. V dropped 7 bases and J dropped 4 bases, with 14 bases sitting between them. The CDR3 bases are TGTGCCAGCACCGCGGGTTTCCTATACGAGCAGTACTTC. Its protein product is CASTAGFLYEQYF.

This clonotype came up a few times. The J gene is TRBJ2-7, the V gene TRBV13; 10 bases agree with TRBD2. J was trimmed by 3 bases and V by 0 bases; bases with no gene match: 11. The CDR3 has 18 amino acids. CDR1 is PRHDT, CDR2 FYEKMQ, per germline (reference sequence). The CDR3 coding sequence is TGTGCCAGCAGCTTAGGGGGTAGCGGGGGGCGGGTGAGCTACGAGCAGTACTTC. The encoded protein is CASSLGGSGGRVSYEQYF.

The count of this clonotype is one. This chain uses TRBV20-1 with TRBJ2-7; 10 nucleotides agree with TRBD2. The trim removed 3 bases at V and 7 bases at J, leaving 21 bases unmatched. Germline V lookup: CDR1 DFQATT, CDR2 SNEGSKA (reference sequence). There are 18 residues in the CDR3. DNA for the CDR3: TGCAGTGCTAGTTTTCCCCTAGCGGGGGCTATATCCTACAATGAGCAGTACTTC. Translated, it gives CSASFPLAGAISYNEQYF.

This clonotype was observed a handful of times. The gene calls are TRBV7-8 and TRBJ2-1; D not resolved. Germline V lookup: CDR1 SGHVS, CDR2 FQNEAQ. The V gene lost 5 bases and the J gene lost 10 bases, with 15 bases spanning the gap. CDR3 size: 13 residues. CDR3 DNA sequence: TGTGCCAGCAGCAACGAGCTCCTATGGGAGCAGTTCTTC. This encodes CASSNELLWEQFF.

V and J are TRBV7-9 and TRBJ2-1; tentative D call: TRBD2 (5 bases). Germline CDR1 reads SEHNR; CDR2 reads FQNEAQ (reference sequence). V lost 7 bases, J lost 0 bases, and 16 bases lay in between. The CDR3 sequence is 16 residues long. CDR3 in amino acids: CASTSPDSSSYNEQFF. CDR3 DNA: TGTGCCAGCACCTCGCCGGACTCTAGCTCCTACAATGAGCAGTTCTTC.

Written as DNA, the CDR3 is TGTGCCAGCAGCGCAACAGGGGGCCGGGGGGAGCAGTACTTC. Its protein product is CASSATGGRGEQYF. The V gene is TRBV9, the J gene TRBJ2-7; TRBD1 matches at 9 bases. Germline-derived CDR1 and CDR2 are SGDLS and YYNGEE. With V trimmed by 3 bases and J by 7 bases, 8 bases remained unmatched. The CDR3 loop spans 14 amino acids.

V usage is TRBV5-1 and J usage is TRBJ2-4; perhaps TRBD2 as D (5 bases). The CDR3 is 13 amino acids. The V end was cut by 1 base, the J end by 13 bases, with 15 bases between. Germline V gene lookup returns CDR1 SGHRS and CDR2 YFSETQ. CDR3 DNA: TGCGCCAGCAGCTTGTTACAGCGTAGGGAGCAGTACTTC. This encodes CASSLLQRREQYF.

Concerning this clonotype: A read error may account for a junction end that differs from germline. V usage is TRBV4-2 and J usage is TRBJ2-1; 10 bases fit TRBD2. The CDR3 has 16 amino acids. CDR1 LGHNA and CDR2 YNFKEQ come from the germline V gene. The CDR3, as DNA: TGTGCCAGCAGCCAAGATGGGCTAGCGGGAGCGAATGAGCGGTTCTTC. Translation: CASSQDGLAGANERFF.

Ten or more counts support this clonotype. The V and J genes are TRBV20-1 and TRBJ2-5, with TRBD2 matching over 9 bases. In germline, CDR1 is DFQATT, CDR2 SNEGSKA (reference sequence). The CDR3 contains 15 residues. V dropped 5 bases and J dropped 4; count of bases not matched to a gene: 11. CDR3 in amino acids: CSAAAGSGSGETQYF. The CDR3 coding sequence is TGCAGTGCTGCCGCGGGTAGCGGGAGCGGAGAGACCCAGTACTTC.

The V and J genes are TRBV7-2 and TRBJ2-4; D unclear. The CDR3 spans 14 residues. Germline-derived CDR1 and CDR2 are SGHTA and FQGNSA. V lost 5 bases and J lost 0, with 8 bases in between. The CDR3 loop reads CASSHEVAKNIQYF. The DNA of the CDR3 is TGTGCCAGCAGCCATGAAGTAGCCAAAAACATTCAGTACTTC. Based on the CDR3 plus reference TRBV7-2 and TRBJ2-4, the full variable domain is GAGVSQSPSNKVTEKGKDVELRCDPISGHTALYWYRQSLGQGLEFLIYFQGNSAPDKSGLPSDRFSAERTGGSVSTLTIQRTQQEDSAVYLCASSHEVAKNIQYFGAGTRLSVL.

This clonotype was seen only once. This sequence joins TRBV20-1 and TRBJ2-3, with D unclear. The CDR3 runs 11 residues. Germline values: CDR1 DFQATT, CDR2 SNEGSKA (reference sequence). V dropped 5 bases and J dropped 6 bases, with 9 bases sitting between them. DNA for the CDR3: TGCAGTGCTGGGTCCGCGGATACGCAGTATTTT. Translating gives CSAGSADTQYF.

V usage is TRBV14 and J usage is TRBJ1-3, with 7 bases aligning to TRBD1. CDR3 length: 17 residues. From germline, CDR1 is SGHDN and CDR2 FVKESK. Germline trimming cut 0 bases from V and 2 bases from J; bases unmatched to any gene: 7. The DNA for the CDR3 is TGTGCCAGCAGCCAAGAGACCGACAGGGAACCTGGAAACACCATATATTTT. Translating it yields CASSQETDREPGNTIYF.

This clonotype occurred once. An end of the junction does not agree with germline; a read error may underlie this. The CDR3 DNA reads TGTGCCAGCAGTTTAAGGACTAGCGGCTACGATGAGCAGTTCTTC. It is translated as CASSLRTSGYDEQFF. V usage is TRBV6-5 and J usage is TRBJ2-1; TRBD2 matches at 10 bases. Germline V lookup: CDR1 MNHEY, CDR2 SVGAGI. The CDR3 is 15 amino acids.

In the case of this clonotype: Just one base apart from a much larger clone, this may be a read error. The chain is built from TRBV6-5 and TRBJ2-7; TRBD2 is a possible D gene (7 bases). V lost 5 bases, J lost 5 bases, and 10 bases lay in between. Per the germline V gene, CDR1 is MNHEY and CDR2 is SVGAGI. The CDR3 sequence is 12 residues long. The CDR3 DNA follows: TGTGCCAGCAGTACAGGGACTAACGAGCAGTACTTC. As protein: CASSTGTNEQYF.

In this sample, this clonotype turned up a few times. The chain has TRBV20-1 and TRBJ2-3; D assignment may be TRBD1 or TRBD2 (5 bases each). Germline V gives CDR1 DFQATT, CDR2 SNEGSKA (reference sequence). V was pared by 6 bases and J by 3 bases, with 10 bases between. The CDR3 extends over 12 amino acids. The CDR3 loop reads CSAGVITDTQYF. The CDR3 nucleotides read TGCAGTGCGGGGGTTATTACAGATACGCAGTATTTT.

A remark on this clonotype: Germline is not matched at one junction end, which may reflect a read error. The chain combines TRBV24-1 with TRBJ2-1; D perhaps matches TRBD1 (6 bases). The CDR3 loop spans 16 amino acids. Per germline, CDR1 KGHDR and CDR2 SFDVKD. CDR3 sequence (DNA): TGTGCCGCCAGTGACACGGGACACACCTCCTACAATGAGCAGTTCTTC. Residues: CAASDTGHTSYNEQFF.